These T cell receptor beta chains were read from a single sample in a study of T cells in Graves' hyperthyroidism and ophthalmopathy. TCRdb fed the multiplex PCR reads into MiXCR, producing one record per CDR3 protein. The sample holds about 250,000 distinct CDR3 sequences, 12% to 15% seen once. Material for sequencing was blood. All receptors come from a woman aged 45-59 years with Graves' hyperthyroidism that later progressed to Graves' ophthalmopathy. Both conserved end residues are part of each CDR3. The D gene is left open where the match is weak. Clone size is not always given. Where it is, it says once, few, many or a class for expanded clones.

TRBV20-1	many	NA	TRBJ2-7	CSARAIGSSYEQYF	TGCAGTGCTCGAGCGATTGGGTCCTCCTACGAGCAGTACTTC
TRBV14	many	NA	TRBJ1-1	CASSQSLNTEAFF	TGTGCCAGCAGCCAATCCCTGAACACTGAAGCTTTCTTT
TRBV7-8	NA	TRBD1	TRBJ1-2	CASSSYRGGNYGYTF	TGTGCCAGCAGCTCTTACAGGGGAGGGAACTATGGCTACACCTTC
TRBV6-2/TRBV6-3	many	NA	TRBJ2-3	CASSYGLDDTQYF	TGTGCCAGCAGTTACGGATTGGACGATACGCAGTATTTT
TRBV3-1	many	NA	TRBJ2-7	CASSQDIRAEQYF	TGTGCCAGCAGCCAAGATATCAGGGCCGAGCAGTACTTC
TRBV4-1	NA	NA	TRBJ1-5	CASSQGRGTNQPQHF	TGCGCCAGCAGCCAAGGGCGGGGGACCAATCAGCCCCAGCATTTT
TRBV28	many	NA	TRBJ2-1	CASTGGGEQFF	TGTGCCAGCACTGGTGGCGGTGAGCAGTTCTTC
TRBV15	NA	NA	TRBJ2-7	CATSRGGRLYEQYF	TGTGCCACCAGCAGAGGTGGGAGGCTCTACGAGCAGTACTTC
TRBV27	few	TRBD2	TRBJ2-7	CASSLGLAAEYEQYF	TGTGCCAGCAGTTTGGGACTAGCGGCTGAATACGAGCAGTACTTC
TRBV30	NA	NA	TRBJ1-1	CAWKNRDSGTEAFF	TGTGCCTGGAAGAATAGGGATTCGGGCACTGAAGCTTTCTTT
TRBV9	few	NA	TRBJ2-3	CASTVGSGVTDTQYF	TGTGCCAGCACCGTGGGAAGTGGGGTCACAGATACGCAGTATTTT
TRBV27	many	TRBD1	TRBJ2-1	CASSFLDRANEQFF	TGTGCCAGCAGTTTTTTGGACAGGGCCAATGAGCAGTTCTTC
TRBV11-3	many	NA	TRBJ2-1	CASSLGGADEQFF	TGTGCTAGCAGCTTGGGGGGGGCGGATGAGCAGTTCTTC
TRBV28	NA	NA	TRBJ1-3	CASPPSGTVSGNTVYF	TGTGCCAGTCCTCCTTCCGGGACGGTCTCTGGAAACACCGTATATTTT
TRBV28	many	TRBD1	TRBJ1-5	CASSLYPKPGQGEDSNQPQHF	TGTGCCAGCAGTTTATACCCAAAACCGGGACAGGGGGAAGATAGCAATCAGCCCCAGCATTTT
TRBV6-4	many	NA	TRBJ1-1	CASRGPGLTEAFF	TGTGCCAGTCGAGGACCGGGTTTGACTGAAGCTTTCTTT
TRBV5-1	NA	NA	TRBJ2-5	CASSLSGAAETQYF	TGCGCCAGCAGCTTGTCCGGAGCGGCAGAGACCCAGTACTTC
TRBV5-6	many	NA	TRBJ2-3	CASSLYATVGTDTQYF	TGTGCCAGCAGCTTGTACGCTACGGTTGGGACAGATACGCAGTATTTT
TRBV15	many	TRBD2	TRBJ2-1	CATSGRAFWEREKGHYNEQFF	TGTGCCACCAGCGGCCGGGCTTTTTGGGAGCGGGAGAAGGGCCATTACAATGAGCAGTTCTTC
TRBV6-1	few	NA	TRBJ1-2	CASSESWGANYGYTF	TGTGCCAGCAGTGAAAGTTGGGGCGCGAACTATGGCTACACCTTC
TRBV7-3	many	TRBD2	TRBJ2-1	CASSSGLAGLNNEQFF	TGTGCCAGCAGCTCTGGGCTAGCGGGGTTAAACAATGAGCAGTTCTTC
TRBV12-3/TRBV12-4	many	NA	TRBJ2-5	CASSFVEEETQYF	TGTGCCAGCAGTTTTGTAGAGGAAGAGACCCAGTACTTC
TRBV20-1	NA	NA	TRBJ1-6	CSALGGRTPLHF	TGCAGTGCACTTGGGGGACGTACACCCCTCCACTTT
TRBV7-2	many	TRBD2	TRBJ2-3	CASASGRAVDTQYF	TGTGCCAGCGCTAGCGGGAGGGCGGTAGATACGCAGTATTTT
TRBV3-1	many	NA	TRBJ1-4	CASSPINGEKLFF	TGTGCCAGCAGCCCCATTAACGGTGAAAAACTGTTTTTT
TRBV2	many	NA	TRBJ2-6	CASRGLASGANVLTF	TGTGCCAGCAGGGGACTGGCTTCGGGGGCCAACGTCCTGACTTTC
TRBV20-1	few	NA	TRBJ2-6	CSARGQRSSGANVLTF	TGCAGTGCTAGAGGCCAACGGAGCTCTGGGGCCAACGTCCTGACTTTC
TRBV4-1	few	NA	TRBJ2-3	CASSERSTDTQYF	TGCGCCAGCAGCGAGCGTAGCACAGATACGCAGTATTTT
TRBV12-3/TRBV12-4	many	NA	TRBJ1-6	CASSFSGVRNSPLHF	TGTGCCAGCAGTTTTTCGGGGGTAAGGAATTCACCCCTCCACTTT
TRBV28	many	NA	TRBJ1-1	CASTQGFPAFF	TGTGCCAGCACTCAAGGGTTCCCAGCTTTCTTT
TRBV7-2	NA	NA	TRBJ1-1	CASSLNRVGTEAFF	TGTGCCAGCAGTTTAAACAGGGTGGGCACTGAAGCTTTCTTT
TRBV18	NA	NA	TRBJ1-4	CASSTTMDEKLFF	TGTGCCAGCTCAACCACGATGGATGAAAAACTGTTTTTT
TRBV24-1	NA	NA	TRBJ2-2	CATSDSVRNTGELFF	TGTGCCACCAGTGATTCCGTTCGGAACACCGGGGAGCTGTTTTTT
TRBV28	many	NA	TRBJ2-7	CASSPHLGDHHYEQYF	TGTGCCAGCAGTCCCCATTTGGGGGACCACCACTACGAGCAGTACTTC
TRBV13	many	NA	TRBJ2-7	CASSSGGEQYF	TGTGCCAGCAGCTCCGGGGGCGAGCAGTACTTC
TRBV30	many	TRBD2	TRBJ2-3	CAWRRKMTSGTLTDTQYF	TGTGCCTGGAGGAGAAAAATGACTAGCGGGACTCTCACAGATACGCAGTATTTT
TRBV5-1	many	NA	TRBJ1-4	CASSPTVLHATNEKLFF	TGCGCCAGCAGCCCGACGGTTCTGCATGCAACTAATGAAAAACTGTTTTTT
TRBV20-1	many	TRBD2	TRBJ2-1	CSAPDSGSLQFF	TGCAGTGCCCCCGATAGCGGGAGTCTGCAGTTCTTC
TRBV6-6	many	NA	TRBJ1-1	CASSYSGPTAQGRAFF	TGTGCCAGCAGTTATTCGGGCCCCACCGCCCAGGGTCGAGCTTTCTTT
TRBV28	many	NA	TRBJ2-6	CASSKGGFSGANVLTF	TGTGCCAGCAGTAAGGGGGGCTTCTCTGGGGCCAACGTCCTGACTTTC
TRBV5-1	many	NA	TRBJ2-2	CASSFTVSNTGELFF	TGCGCCAGCAGCTTCACAGTATCGAACACCGGGGAGCTGTTTTTT
TRBV28	many	NA	TRBJ2-7	CASSDREYEQYF	TGTGCCAGCAGCGATAGGGAGTACGAGCAGTACTTC
TRBV4-1	NA	TRBD1	TRBJ2-3	CASSQIMYRGLGDTQYF	TGCGCCAGCAGCCAAATCATGTACAGGGGGCTTGGAGATACGCAGTATTTT
TRBV27	many	TRBD2	TRBJ2-5	CASRLVAGEMETQYF	TGTGCCAGCAGGCTTGTTGCGGGAGAGATGGAGACCCAGTACTTC
TRBV2	NA	TRBD2	TRBJ2-1	CASRARTSGSGEQFF	TGTGCCAGCAGGGCAAGGACTAGCGGGAGTGGGGAGCAGTTCTTC
TRBV7-9	many	TRBD1	TRBJ1-5	CASSLSQGNQPQHF	TGTGCCAGCAGCTTGTCACAGGGGAATCAGCCCCAGCATTTT
TRBV9	NA	NA	TRBJ1-1	CASSVDRGGGEAFF	TGTGCCAGCAGCGTAGACAGAGGAGGTGGTGAAGCTTTCTTT
TRBV10-3	many	TRBD1	TRBJ2-7	CAITDRQGESEQYF	TGTGCCATCACGGACCGACAGGGGGAAAGCGAGCAGTACTTC
TRBV6-2/TRBV6-3	many	NA	TRBJ2-7	CASSHVELGYEQYF	TGTGCCAGCAGTCACGTCGAGTTGGGCTACGAGCAGTACTTC
TRBV20-1	many	TRBD1	TRBJ1-2	CSARDRPGTGYYGYTF	TGCAGTGCTAGAGATAGACCGGGGACAGGGTACTATGGCTACACCTTC
TRBV19	NA	TRBD1	TRBJ2-5	CASSVGTGDQETQYF	TGTGCCAGTAGTGTCGGGACAGGGGACCAAGAGACCCAGTACTTC
TRBV7-3	NA	TRBD1	TRBJ2-3	CASSHRTGGSDTQYF	TGTGCCAGCAGCCACCGGACAGGGGGATCAGATACGCAGTATTTT